This T cell receptor (beta chain) was recovered during a study of low-dose radiotherapy and immunotherapy resistance in tumors. Study-wide background: The study gave patients oral aspirin 300 mg daily for four cycles from cycle 1 day 1. Both TCRalpha and TCRbeta chains were reverse transcribed with V-gene-specific primers.

The TCRs were subjected to amplification over approximately 18 PCR cycles employing a constant-region primer in conjunction with a V-primer adapter. mRNA, after isolation, was amplified by in vitro transcription. In TCRdb, the reads were re-called with MiXCR into one record per CDR3 protein. This table holds tens of thousands of distinct CDR3 sequences, approximately 10% found once. Time point described: before trial treatment. It was nivolumab, ipilimumab, aspirin, low-dose cyclophosphamide and low-dose radiotherapy that donors received. The CDR3 has 18 residues. The V gene's germline CDR1 is MNHEY and CDR2 SVGEGT. Trimming removed 4 bases from V and 0 bases from J; junction bases left unmatched: 10. This clonotype was observed at least ten times.

This sequence joins TRBV6-2 or TRBV6-3 and TRBJ2-2; TRBD2 matches at 8 bases. The source is a female donor with ovarian cancer. The sequencing used PBMCs, collected before treatment. The CDR3 nucleotides read TGTGCCAGCAGTTCCCAGCGGTTAGCGGGGACGAACACCGGGGAGCTGTTTTTT. Translating it yields CASSSQRLAGTNTGELFF.